The rows below give T cell receptor beta chains drawn from one sample of a study of blood T cells in healthy people across ages. TCRdb ran MiXCR on the 5' RACE reads and lists one entry per CDR3 protein. The repertoire holds about 800,000 distinct CDR3 sequences, with roughly 60% as singletons. Specimen: blood. Receptors originate from a man aged 25-40 years in good health. CDR3s include the opening cysteine and the closing phenylalanine or tryptophan. The order of the fields is V gene, D gene, clone size, J gene, CDR3 protein, CDR3 DNA. D genes are given only for firm matches. The size of a clone is reported for some rows only, either as once, few or many, or as a class for expanded clones.

TRBV6-2/TRBV6-3,-,-,TRBJ1-5,CASSFAGDQPQHF,TGTGCCAGCAGTTTTGCAGGGGATCAGCCCCAGCATTTT
TRBV7-7,TRBD2,-,TRBJ2-1,CASSRSSGTTYNEQFF,TGTGCTAGCAGCCGCAGTAGCGGGACCACCTACAATGAGCAGTTCTTC
TRBV28,TRBD2,-,TRBJ2-7,CATISGSKSRERYF,TGTGCCACTATTAGCGGGAGTAAGTCCCGCGAGCGGTACTTC
TRBV20-1,-,-,TRBJ2-3,CSARGWDLRPSLITDTQYF,TGCAGTGCTAGAGGATGGGATCTCCGCCCGTCCTTGATCACAGATACGCAGTATTTT
TRBV2,TRBD2,-,TRBJ2-7,CAIKAGSSYEQYF,TGTGCCATAAAAGCGGGGAGCTCCTACGAGCAGTACTTC
TRBV10-3,TRBD1,-,TRBJ1-1,CALRTGWATEAFF,TGTGCCTTACGGACAGGCTGGGCCACTGAAGCTTTCTTT
TRBV6-2/TRBV6-3,-,-,TRBJ2-6,CASSYFRAGANVLTF,TGTGCCAGCAGTTACTTCAGGGCCGGGGCCAACGTCCTGACTTTC
TRBV7-2,TRBD2,-,TRBJ2-5,CASASGGEKTQYF,TGTGCCAGCGCTAGCGGGGGGGAAAAGACCCAGTACTTC
TRBV6-1,-,-,TRBJ2-7,CASSQMGDWAYEQYF,TGTGCCAGCAGCCAGATGGGAGATTGGGCCTACGAGCAGTACTTC
TRBV7-3,-,-,TRBJ2-1,CTSASGNEQFF,TGTACCAGCGCAAGCGGCAATGAGCAGTTCTTC
TRBV20-1,TRBD2,-,TRBJ2-1,CSARRGTSGYNEQFF,TGCAGTGCTCGCCGAGGGACTAGCGGATACAATGAGCAGTTCTTC
TRBV20-1,-,once,TRBJ2-7,CSARGMTHLSEQYF,TGCAGTGCTAGAGGAATGACCCACCTCTCCGAGCAGTACTTC
TRBV24-1,-,-,TRBJ2-1,CATSDYGDNEQFF,TGTGCCACCAGTGATTATGGGGACAATGAGCAGTTCTTC